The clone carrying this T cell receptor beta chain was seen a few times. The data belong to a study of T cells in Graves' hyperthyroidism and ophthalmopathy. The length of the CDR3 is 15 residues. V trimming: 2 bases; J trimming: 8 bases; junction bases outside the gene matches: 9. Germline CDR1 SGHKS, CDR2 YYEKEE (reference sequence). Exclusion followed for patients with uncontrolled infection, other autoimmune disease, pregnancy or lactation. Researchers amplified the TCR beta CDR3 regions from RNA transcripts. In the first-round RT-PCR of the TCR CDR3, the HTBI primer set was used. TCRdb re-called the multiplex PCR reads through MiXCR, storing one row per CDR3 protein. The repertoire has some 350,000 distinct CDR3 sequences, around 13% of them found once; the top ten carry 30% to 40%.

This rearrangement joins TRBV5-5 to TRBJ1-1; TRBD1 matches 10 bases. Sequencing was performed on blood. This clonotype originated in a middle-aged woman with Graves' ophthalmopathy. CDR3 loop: CASSLRTGGAIEAFF. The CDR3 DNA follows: TGTGCCAGCAGCTTACGGACAGGGGGGGCGATAGAAGCTTTCTTT.